These T cell receptor beta chains were read from a single sample in a study of T cells after yellow fever vaccination. Via MiXCR, TCRdb re-called the 5' RACE reads, giving one row per CDR3 protein. The repertoire has approximately 450,000 distinct CDR3 sequences, roughly a sixth of them found once; the top ten carry 15% to 20%. The specimen was PBMCs, collected before the yellow fever booster vaccination. The receptors derive from a man between 18 and 35 years old who received the YFV17D yellow fever vaccine. The CDR3 runs from the conserved cysteine through the conserved F or W. The D gene is left open where the match is weak. Clone size, where shown, is once, few, many, or a class for clones that have expanded.

cdr3_nt cdr3_aa d_call v_call clone_size j_call
TGTGCCTGGAGTGTACTGGGGAATCAGCCCCAGCATTTT CAWSVLGNQPQHF - TRBV30 - TRBJ1-5
TGTGCCAGCACCCCTAGGGCAGGGACTGAAGCTTTCTTT CASTPRAGTEAFF - TRBV6-5 few TRBJ1-1
TGTGCCAGCGGGACCCCACATACAGATACGCAGTATTTT CASGTPHTDTQYF - TRBV7-9 few TRBJ2-3
TGCGCCAGCAGCCCGCCGGACAAGAACACTGAAGCTTTCTTT CASSPPDKNTEAFF - TRBV5-1 few TRBJ1-1
TGTGCCAGCAGCTCGGACTTTCCTAGCACAGATACGCAGTATTTT CASSSDFPSTDTQYF - TRBV7-8 - TRBJ2-3
TGTGCCAGCAGCAACCTTGGGGGGGCTGAAGCTTTCTTT CASSNLGGAEAFF - TRBV2 few TRBJ1-1
TGTGCCAGCTCACGCACGGAGACCCAGTACTTC CASSRTETQYF - TRBV12-3/TRBV12-4 many TRBJ2-5
TGTGCCAGCAGCTTAGGTGGCGGGGGCTACAATGAGCAGTTCTTC CASSLGGGGYNEQFF TRBD2 TRBV7-2 many TRBJ2-1
TGTGCCAGCAGCTTAAGGTCCACTAGCGGGATCTACGAGCAGTACTTC CASSLRSTSGIYEQYF TRBD2 TRBV11-2 - TRBJ2-7
TGCGCCAGCAGCTTAACAGGGAGGACCTATAATTCACCCCTCCACTTT CASSLTGRTYNSPLHF - TRBV5-1 - TRBJ1-6
TGTGCCAGCAGTTTTAGCGGACCACAGGAAAAACTGTTTTTT CASSFSGPQEKLFF - TRBV12-3/TRBV12-4 few TRBJ1-4
TGTGCCAGCAGTAGTGACAGGGCCTACAATGAGCAGTTCTTC CASSSDRAYNEQFF TRBD1 TRBV5-4 - TRBJ2-1
TGCGCCAGCAGCTTCGAAGCGGGGACCCCCTACAATGAGCAGTTCTTC CASSFEAGTPYNEQFF TRBD2 TRBV5-1 - TRBJ2-1
TGTGCCACCTGGGACAGGGGCACCGGGGAGCTGTTTTTT CATWDRGTGELFF TRBD1 TRBV3-1 - TRBJ2-2
TGCAGTGCTAGAAAAGGGGCGGAGGGGAAGCCCCAGCATTTT CSARKGAEGKPQHF - TRBV20-1 few TRBJ1-5
TGTGCCAGCAGCATGTCGGGGGCCGGAGAGACCCAGTACTTC CASSMSGAGETQYF - TRBV25-1 few TRBJ2-5
TGTGCCAGAAATTGGGGGCGTAACACTGAAGCTTTCTTT CARNWGRNTEAFF - TRBV12-3/TRBV12-4 - TRBJ1-1
TGTGCCAGCAGCTTGGATACAGGGCTTCGGCGGCACATTCAGTACTTC CASSLDTGLRRHIQYF - TRBV5-6 few TRBJ2-4
TGCAGCGTTGTTAGTGAATCCGGGGAGCTGTTTTTT CSVVSESGELFF - TRBV29-1 - TRBJ2-2
TGTGCCAGCAGTTACTCGATGCGGGGGTTCGGTGAGCAGTTCTTC CASSYSMRGFGEQFF TRBD2 TRBV6-5 many TRBJ2-1
TGTGCCAGCAGCTGGGGCGGTCCCAGCACAGATACGCAGTATTTT CASSWGGPSTDTQYF - TRBV5-6 few TRBJ2-3
TGTGCCAGCAGAGTGGGGGGCCGCACAGATACGCAGTATTTT CASRVGGRTDTQYF - TRBV28 - TRBJ2-3
TGTGCCACCAGTGAACCTGACAGGGCTGGGGTCAATGAGCAGTTCTTC CATSEPDRAGVNEQFF TRBD1 TRBV24-1 - TRBJ2-1
TGTGCCACCAGTGAGACAGGGGGTTCTGATGAGCAGTTCTTC CATSETGGSDEQFF TRBD1 TRBV24-1 - TRBJ2-1
TGCGCCAGCAGCTCACAGGGGGTTCGTGAAAAACTGTTTTTT CASSSQGVREKLFF TRBD1 TRBV5-1 - TRBJ1-4
TGCGCCAGCAACTCTCAAGGTGGACAGCCCCAGCATTTT CASNSQGGQPQHF - TRBV5-1 - TRBJ1-5
TGTGCCAGCAGTTACTCGATTGATACGCAGTATTTT CASSYSIDTQYF - TRBV6-6 - TRBJ2-3
TGTGCCAGCAGTTTACGACAGGGTTGGACTGAAGCTTTCTTT CASSLRQGWTEAFF TRBD1 TRBV28 many TRBJ1-1
TGTGCCAGCAGCCCCGGGACAGACTACAATGAGCAGTTCTTC CASSPGTDYNEQFF TRBD1 TRBV7-2 few TRBJ2-1
TGCAGCGTAACCGGGACAGGGACAGATACGCAGTATTTT CSVTGTGTDTQYF TRBD1 TRBV29-1 few TRBJ2-3
TGCGCCAGCAGCTTGTTTGGGGCAAACACTGAAGCTTTCTTT CASSLFGANTEAFF - TRBV5-1 - TRBJ1-1
TGTGCCAGCAGCCGCAACAGAGCTGGGTCGGGAGATACGCAGTATTTT CASSRNRAGSGDTQYF - TRBV7-9 - TRBJ2-3
TGTGCCAGCAGCTCACGGGACAGCTCCTACGAGCAGTACTTC CASSSRDSSYEQYF TRBD1 TRBV5-6 few TRBJ2-7